Detailed here is one T cell receptor beta chain. The CDR3 sequence is 13 residues long. Germline trimming cut 6 bases from V and 6 bases from J; bases unmatched to any gene: 5. Germline lookup yields CDR1 MDHEN and CDR2 SYDVKM. Sample treatment: randomized to nivolumab then ipilimumab (arm A) or the reverse (arm B). None of the patients previously received DNA-damaging chemotherapy. Sorted cells were live CD3+CD8+, lacking CD19 and CD56, from PBMCs. This specimen belongs to a study of sequential checkpoint blockade in melanoma. Sequenced by immunoSEQ multiplex PCR; TCRdb stores in-frame clones only, minus some. The sample records roughly 20,000 clones, about four fifths being singletons.

The V and J genes are TRBV28 and TRBJ1-5; 7 nucleotides align to TRBD1. The clonotype originates from a human donor with melanoma. Sample: CD8+ T cells sorted from blood (inferred from file names), taken from a patient given nivolumab and ipilimumab in sequence. CDR3 region: CASSTGVGQPQHF. In DNA form, the CDR3 reads TGTGCCAGCAGCACAGGGGTAGGTCAGCCCCAGCATTTT. Variable domain in full (rest from reference TRBV28 and TRBJ1-5): DVKVTQSSRYLVKRTGEKVFLECVQDMDHENMFWYRQDPGLGLRLIYFSYDVKMKEKGDIPEGYSVSREKKERFSLILESASTNQTSMYLCASSTGVGQPQHFGDGTRLSIL.